The 4 T cell receptor beta chains reported below all come from one sample, sequenced in a study of blood T cell repertoires in COVID-19. The protocol was immunoSEQ multiplex PCR, while the TCRdb copy is restricted to in-frame clones and leaves out a portion. The sample records about 210,000 clones, approximately 91% being singletons. Input material: peripheral blood. The origin of the receptors is a woman between 40 and 55 years old with acute or convalescent COVID-19.

V is TRBV6-5 and J is TRBJ1-1; weak D call: TRBD1 (6 bases). The CDR3 is 14 residues long. CDR1 and CDR2 from the germline V gene are MNHEY and SVGAGI. V was trimmed by 2 bases and J by 13 bases, leaving 20 bases between them. CDR3 in amino acids: CASSYKLGGARSFF. CDR3 coding DNA: TGTGCCAGCAGTTACAAGTTGGGGGGGGCGCGCAGTTTCTTT.

This CDR3 reads CASRTDRGGSPLHF. Written as DNA, the CDR3 is TGTGCCAGCAGGACAGACAGGGGCGGTTCACCCCTCCACTTT. The chain carries TRBV6-5 and TRBJ1-6, with TRBD1 matching 8 bases. The CDR3 runs 14 residues. Trimming removed 6 bases from V and 9 bases from J; junction bases left unmatched: 7. Germline V gene data show CDR1 as MNHEY and CDR2 as SVGAGI.

This chain joins TRBV5-1 and TRBJ2-1; 8 bases map to TRBD2. V was clipped by 4 bases and J by 0 bases; unmatched bases: 6. Germline CDR1 and CDR2: SGHRS and YFSETQ. This CDR3 contains 16 residues. The CDR3 coding sequence is TGCGCCAGCAGCATTACTAGCGGTGGCTCCTACAATGAGCAGTTCTTC. It translates to CASSITSGGSYNEQFF. Combining the CDR3 with reference TRBV5-1 and TRBJ2-1 gives the whole variable domain KAGVTQTPRYLIKTRGQQVTLSCSPISGHRSVSWYQQTPGQGLQFLFEYFSETQRNKGNFPGRFSGRQFSNSRSEMNVSTLELGDSALYLCASSITSGGSYNEQFFGPGTRLTVL.

The rearrangement links TRBV5-1 to TRBJ2-5, with 9 bases matching TRBD1. The CDR3 consists of 15 residues. Germline V gene sequence: CDR1 SGHRS, CDR2 YFSETQ. The ends lost 6 bases at V and 2 bases at J; junction bases unmatched: 8. The CDR3 region has the DNA TGCGCCAGCACCCCTTCGACAGGGGGACAAGAGACCCAGTACTTC. Its translation: CASTPSTGGQETQYF.